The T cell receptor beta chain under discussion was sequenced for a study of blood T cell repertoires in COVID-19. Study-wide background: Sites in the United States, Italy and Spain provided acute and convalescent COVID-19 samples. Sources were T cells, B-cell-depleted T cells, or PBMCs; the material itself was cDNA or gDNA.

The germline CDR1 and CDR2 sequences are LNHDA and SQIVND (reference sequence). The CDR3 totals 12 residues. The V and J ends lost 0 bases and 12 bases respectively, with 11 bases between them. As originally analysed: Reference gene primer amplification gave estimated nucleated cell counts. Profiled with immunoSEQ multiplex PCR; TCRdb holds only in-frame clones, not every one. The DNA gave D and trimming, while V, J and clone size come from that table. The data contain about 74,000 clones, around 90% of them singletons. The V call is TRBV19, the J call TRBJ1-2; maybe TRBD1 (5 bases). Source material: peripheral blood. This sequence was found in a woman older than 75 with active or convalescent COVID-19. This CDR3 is CASSIDLGVHTF. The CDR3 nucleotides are TGTGCCAGTAGTATAGATTTAGGGGTTCACACCTTC. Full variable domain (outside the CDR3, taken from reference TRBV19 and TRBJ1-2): DGGITQSPKYLFRKEGQNVTLSCEQNLNHDAMYWYRQDPGQGLRLIYYSQIVNDFQKGDIAEGYSVSREKKESFPLTVTSAQKNPTAFYLCASSIDLGVHTFGSGTRLTVV.